This entry lists 21 T cell receptor beta chains sequenced from one sample in a study of blood T cell repertoires in COVID-19. The method was immunoSEQ multiplex PCR; TCRdb's version includes in-frame clones alone and lacks a portion of them. The repertoire consists of about 110,000 clones, with 88% occurring once and the leading ten covering 6.5% to 7%. Material: peripheral blood. Receptors were obtained from a man aged 45-65 years with active or convalescent COVID-19.

This chain connects TRBV6-5 to TRBJ2-1; 7 nucleotides align to TRBD1. Germline V gene data show CDR1 as MNHEY and CDR2 as SVGAGI. With 7 bases clipped from V and 3 bases from J, the junction kept 9 bases outside the gene matches. This CDR3 is 15 amino acids long. The CDR3 DNA is TGTGCCAGCATGGAACAGGGGATTATCTACAATGAGCAGTTCTTC. Translating it yields CASMEQGIIYNEQFF.

V is TRBV5-8 and J is TRBJ2-5, with a tentative D call TRBD1 (6 bases). Germline V gene lookup returns CDR1 SGHTS and CDR2 YDEGEE. The CDR3 extends over 13 amino acids. Between the trimmed V and J ends, which lost 2 bases and 5 bases, there was a span of 10 bases. The CDR3 DNA reads as TGTGCCAGCAGCTTCAGGGGACGCGAGACCCAGTACTTC. Amino acids: CASSFRGRETQYF.

This chain uses TRBV5-1 with TRBJ1-2; D gene unclear. CDR3 size: 15 residues. Trimming removed 7 bases at V and 4 bases at J, with 20 bases between. Germline CDR1 and CDR2: SGHRS and YFSETQ. The CDR3 is CASRTEARPAYGYTF. Written as DNA, the CDR3 is TGCGCCAGCCGTACGGAGGCACGCCCCGCCTATGGCTACACCTTC.

This rearrangement joins TRBV2 to TRBJ2-7, with D perhaps matching TRBD2 (5 bases). The CDR3 consists of 16 residues. Germline CDR1 is SNHLY and CDR2 is FYNNEI. The V gene lost 1 base and the J gene lost 6 bases, with 19 bases spanning the gap. The CDR3 DNA sequence: TGTGCCAGCAGTGAAGAGGAGACTGTTGCTGGAGGCGAGCAGTACTTC. Its translation: CASSEEETVAGGEQYF.

This clone was counted only a few times. The genes are TRBV30 and TRBJ1-3, with D possibly being TRBD1 (5 bases). Trimming left V 8 bases short and J 3 bases short, with 14 bases between. CDR1 and CDR2 (germline): GTSNPN, SVGIG (reference sequence). The CDR3 runs 13 residues. The CDR3 DNA reads as TGTGCCGGGGCGAAGGGAGTTGGAAACACCATATATTTT. This gives the protein CAGAKGVGNTIYF.

As concerns this clone: A read error may be the cause here, since a much bigger clone is one base away. This chain uses TRBV6-1 with TRBJ1-5; no clear D. Germline CDR1 is MNHNS and CDR2 is SASEGT. Trimming removed 2 bases from V and 0 bases from J, with 5 bases in between. This CDR3 contains 14 residues. The CDR3 DNA reads as TGTGCCAGCAGTGAACCTTATAGCAATCAGCCCCAGCATTTT. Translating it yields CASSEPYSNQPQHF.

In nucleotides, the CDR3 is TGTGCCAGCGGCCCGGGAGCGCCAGCTCGAGGCGAGCAGTACTTC. It encodes CASGPGAPARGEQYF. V is TRBV7-6 and J is TRBJ2-7, with D perhaps TRBD2 (6 bases). The V end lost 8 bases, the J end lost 6 bases, and 23 bases lay between the germline ends. In germline, CDR1 is SGHVS, CDR2 FNYEAQ. There are 15 residues in the CDR3. Combining the CDR3 with reference TRBV7-6 and TRBJ2-7 gives the whole variable domain GAGVSQSPRYKVTKRGQDVALRCDPISGHVSLYWYRQALGQGPEFLTYFNYEAQQDKSGLPNDRFSAERPEGSISTLTIQRTEQRDSAMYRCASGPGAPARGEQYFGPGTRLTVT.

The sample holds one count of this clone. The CDR3 DNA reads as TGTGCCACCCAACAGGGGGCATTCGAGACCCAGTACTTC. Protein: CATQQGAFETQYF. This chain joins TRBV2 and TRBJ2-5; 9 bases align to TRBD1. Germline loops: CDR1 SNHLY, CDR2 FYNNEI. After removal of 10 bases from V and 5 bases from J, the junction contained 8 bases not matched to a gene. This CDR3 spans 13 amino acids.

The chain uses TRBV7-6 and TRBJ1-3, with D possibly TRBD1 on 6 matching bases. CDR1 and CDR2 from the germline V gene are SGHVS and FNYEAQ. This CDR3 has 15 amino acids. Deletions cut 5 bases from V and 3 bases from J, with 14 bases between. The CDR3 sequence is CASSLPSTGGNTIYF. The CDR3 bases are TGTGCCAGCAGCCTACCCTCGACAGGTGGAAACACCATATATTTT.

The V call is TRBV5-8, the J call TRBJ2-5; TRBD1 is a possible D gene (5 bases). Germline CDR1 SGHTS, CDR2 YDEGEE. V was cut by 0 bases and J by 4 bases, with 13 bases left in between. The CDR3 sequence is 15 residues long. The DNA of the CDR3 is TGTGCCAGCAGCTTGGCCTTAGGGGCCGGAGAGACCCAGTACTTC. This encodes CASSLALGAGETQYF.

The V call is TRBV5-1, the J call TRBJ2-4; possible D gene TRBD2, 6 bases. Trimming cost V 9 bases and J 0 bases, with 10 bases left between them. The CDR3 loop spans 13 amino acids. Germline CDR1 reads SGHRS; CDR2 reads YFSETQ. The chain's CDR3 is CATWGVAKNIQYF. The CDR3 DNA reads TGCGCCACCTGGGGGGTAGCCAAAAACATTCAGTACTTC.

The V and J genes are TRBV28 and TRBJ2-7, with D maybe TRBD1 (5 bases). The V end lost 5 bases, the J end lost 5 bases, and 16 bases lay between the germline ends. CDR1 and CDR2 (germline): MDHEN, SYDVKM. This CDR3 region has 14 residues. Here the CDR3 DNA reads TGTGCCAGCAGTCCCCACCGACAGAGGAACGAGCAGTACTTC. Its translation: CASSPHRQRNEQYF.

In this sample, this clone turned up once. The V and J genes are TRBV6-5 and TRBJ2-2; 7 nucleotides match TRBD2. V shed 2 bases and J 2 bases; nucleotides not matched to a gene: 5. From germline, CDR1 is MNHEY and CDR2 SVGAGI. The CDR3 contains 16 residues. Written as DNA, the CDR3 is TGTGCCAGCAGTTACGAGTCTAGCGGAAACACCGGGGAGCTGTTTTTT. It translates to CASSYESSGNTGELFF.

The chain has TRBV2 and TRBJ2-2; D remains ambiguous. The germline V gene encodes CDR1 SNHLY and CDR2 FYNNEI. The length of the CDR3 is 12 residues. The V and J ends lost 8 bases and 1 base respectively, with 5 bases between them. CDR3 DNA sequence: TGTGCCAGCGGGCTGAACACCGGGGAGCTGTTTTTT. Translated: CASGLNTGELFF.

The V and J genes are TRBV5-1 and TRBJ2-7; the D is unclear. Trimming removed 0 bases from V and 1 base from J, with 5 bases in between. CDR3 length equals 13 residues. CDR1 is SGHRS, CDR2 YFSETQ, per germline. Written as DNA, the CDR3 is TGCGCCAGCAGCTTGGATATATCCTACGAGCAGTACTTC. Protein sequence: CASSLDISYEQYF.

The chain carries TRBV7-2 and TRBJ1-6; D unclear. This CDR3 is built from 15 residues. Trimming stripped 5 bases from V and 6 bases from J, with 14 bases between. CDR1 is SGHTA and CDR2 is FQGNSA in the germline V gene. Here the CDR3 reads CASSPLSARNSPLHF. CDR3 in DNA: TGTGCCAGCAGCCCTTTGAGTGCTCGTAATTCACCCCTCCACTTT. Filled out from reference TRBV7-2 and TRBJ1-6, the complete variable domain reads GAGVSQSPSNKVTEKGKDVELRCDPISGHTALYWYRQSLGQGLEFLIYFQGNSAPDKSGLPSDRFSAERTGGSVSTLTIQRTQQEDSAVYLCASSPLSARNSPLHFGNGTRLTVT.

In this sample, this clone turned up once. The chain couples TRBV5-1 to TRBJ1-1, with no clear D. There are 11 residues in the CDR3. V lost 3 bases and J 12 bases, leaving 12 bases between the germline ends. Germline V gene lookup returns CDR1 SGHRS and CDR2 YFSETQ. The CDR3 sequence: CASSSDFGTFF. The CDR3, as DNA: TGCGCCAGCAGCTCGGACTTTGGAACTTTCTTT.

This chain joins TRBV9 and TRBJ2-3; 10 nucleotides line up with TRBD2. Germline V gene lookup returns CDR1 SGDLS and CDR2 YYNGEE. This CDR3 region has 13 residues. Unmatched junction bases numbered 2, after V lost 4 bases and J lost 6 bases. The CDR3 reads CASSSGRADTQYF. The DNA of the CDR3 is TGTGCCAGCAGCAGCGGGAGGGCTGATACGCAGTATTTT.

Only a few counts were recorded for this clone. The rearrangement uses TRBV6-1 and TRBJ1-6, with TRBD1 identical over 7 bases. V lost 2 bases, J lost 10 bases, and 8 bases stayed unmatched. Germline V CDR1 and CDR2: MNHNS, SASEGT. This CDR3 comprises 15 residues. CDR3 DNA sequence: TGTGCCAGCAGTGAAAGGCAGGGGGAGGTCTCACCCCTCCACTTT. Its protein is CASSERQGEVSPLHF.

This sequence joins TRBV18 and TRBJ2-2, with TRBD2 identical over 8 bases. The CDR3 sequence is 17 residues long. V shed 1 base, J shed 7 bases, and the junction held 11 bases outside the gene matches. Per germline, CDR1 KGHSH and CDR2 LQKENI. DNA of the CDR3: TGTGCCAGCTCACCACGGGGACTAGTGGGAGACGGCGGGGAGCTGTTTTTT. Amino acids: CASSPRGLVGDGGELFF.

The chain joins TRBV6-2 or TRBV6-3 to TRBJ1-1, with a tentative D call TRBD1 (6 bases). Germline V gene data show CDR1 as MNHEY and CDR2 as SVGEGT. Trimming pared 6 bases from V and 3 bases from J, leaving 11 bases between. The CDR3 extends over 13 amino acids. The CDR3 DNA follows: TGTGCCAGCAGCCGCGGGGGGCACACTGAAGCTTTCTTT. Residues: CASSRGGHTEAFF.